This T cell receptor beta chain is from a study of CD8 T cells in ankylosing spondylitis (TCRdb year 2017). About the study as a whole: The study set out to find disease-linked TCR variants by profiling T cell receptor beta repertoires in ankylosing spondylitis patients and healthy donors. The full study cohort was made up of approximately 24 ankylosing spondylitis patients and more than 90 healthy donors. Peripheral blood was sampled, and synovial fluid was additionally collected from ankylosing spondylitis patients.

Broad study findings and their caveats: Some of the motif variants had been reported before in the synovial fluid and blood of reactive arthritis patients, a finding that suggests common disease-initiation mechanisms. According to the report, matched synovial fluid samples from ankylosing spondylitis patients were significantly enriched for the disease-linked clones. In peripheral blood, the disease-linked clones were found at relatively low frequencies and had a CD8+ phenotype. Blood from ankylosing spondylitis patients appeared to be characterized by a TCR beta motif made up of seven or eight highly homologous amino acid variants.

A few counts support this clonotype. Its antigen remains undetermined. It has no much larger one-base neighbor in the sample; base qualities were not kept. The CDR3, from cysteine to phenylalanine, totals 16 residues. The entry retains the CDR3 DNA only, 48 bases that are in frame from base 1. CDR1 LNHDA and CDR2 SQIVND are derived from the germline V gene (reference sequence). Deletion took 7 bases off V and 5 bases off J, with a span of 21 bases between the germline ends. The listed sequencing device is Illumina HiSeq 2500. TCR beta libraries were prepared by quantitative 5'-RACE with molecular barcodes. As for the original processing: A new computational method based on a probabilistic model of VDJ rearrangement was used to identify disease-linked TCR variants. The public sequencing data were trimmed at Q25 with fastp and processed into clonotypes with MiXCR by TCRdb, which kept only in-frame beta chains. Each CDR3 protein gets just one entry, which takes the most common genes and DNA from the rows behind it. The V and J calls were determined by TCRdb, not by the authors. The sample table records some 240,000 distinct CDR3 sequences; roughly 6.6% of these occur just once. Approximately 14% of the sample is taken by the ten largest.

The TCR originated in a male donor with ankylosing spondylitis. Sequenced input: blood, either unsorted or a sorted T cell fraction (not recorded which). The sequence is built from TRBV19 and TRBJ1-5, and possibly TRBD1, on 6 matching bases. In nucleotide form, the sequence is TGTGCCAGTAACCTAGCGACAGGACGAGGGGATCAGCCCCAGCATTTT. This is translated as CASNLATGRGDQPQHF.